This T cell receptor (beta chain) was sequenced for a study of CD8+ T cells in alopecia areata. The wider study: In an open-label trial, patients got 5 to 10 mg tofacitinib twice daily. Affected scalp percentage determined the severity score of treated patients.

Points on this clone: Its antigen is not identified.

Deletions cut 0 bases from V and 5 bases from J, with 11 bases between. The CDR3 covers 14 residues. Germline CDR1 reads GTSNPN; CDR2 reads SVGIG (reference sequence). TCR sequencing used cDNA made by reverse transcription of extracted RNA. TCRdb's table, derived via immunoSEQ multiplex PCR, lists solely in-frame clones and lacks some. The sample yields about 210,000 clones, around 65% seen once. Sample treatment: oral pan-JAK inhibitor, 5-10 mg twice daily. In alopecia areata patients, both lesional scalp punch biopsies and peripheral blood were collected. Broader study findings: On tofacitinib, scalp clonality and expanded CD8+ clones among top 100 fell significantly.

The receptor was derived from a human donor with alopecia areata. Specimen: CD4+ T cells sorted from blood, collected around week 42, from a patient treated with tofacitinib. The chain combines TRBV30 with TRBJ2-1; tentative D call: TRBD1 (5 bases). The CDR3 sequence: CAWSVLTEDNEQFF. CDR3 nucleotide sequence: TGTGCCTGGAGTGTACTGACAGAAGACAATGAGCAGTTCTTC.